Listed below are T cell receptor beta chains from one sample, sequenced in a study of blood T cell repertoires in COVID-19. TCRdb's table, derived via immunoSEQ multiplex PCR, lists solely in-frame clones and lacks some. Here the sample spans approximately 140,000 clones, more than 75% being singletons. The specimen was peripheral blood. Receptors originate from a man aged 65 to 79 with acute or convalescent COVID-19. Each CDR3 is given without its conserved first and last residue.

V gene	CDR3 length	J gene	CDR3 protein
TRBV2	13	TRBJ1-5	ASSEDRTGSQPQH
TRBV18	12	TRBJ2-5	ASSPGLEQETQY
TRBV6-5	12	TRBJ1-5	ASSHTDGDQPQH
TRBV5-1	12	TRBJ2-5	ASSLDYFQETQY
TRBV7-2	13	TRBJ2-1	ASSRERGSYNEQF
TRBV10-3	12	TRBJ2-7	AISEGTGVYEQY
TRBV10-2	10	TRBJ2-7	ASSEMDTLTY
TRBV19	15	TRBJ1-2	ASSILMTALVDYGYT
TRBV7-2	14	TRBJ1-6	ASSSTGGVRSSPLH
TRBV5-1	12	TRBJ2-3	ASSRQEVEDTQY
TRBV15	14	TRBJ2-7	ALRKDGSGPSYEQY
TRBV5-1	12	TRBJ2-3	ASSLTGVEDTQY
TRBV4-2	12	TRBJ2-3	ASSRDTSPGTQY
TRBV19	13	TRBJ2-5	ASSTLTGPQETQY
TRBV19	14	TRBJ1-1	ASSLRTGGWNTEAF
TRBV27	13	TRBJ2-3	ASSPQHRGGDTQY
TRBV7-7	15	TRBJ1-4	ASSPDYGQALGEKLF
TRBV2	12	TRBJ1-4	ASSEGGSNEKLF
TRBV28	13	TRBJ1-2	ASSQPGQGDYGYT
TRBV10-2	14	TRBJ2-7	ASSESLLRGGYGQY
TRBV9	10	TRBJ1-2	ASSGGGGGYT
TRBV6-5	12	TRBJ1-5	ATTGGRSNQPQH
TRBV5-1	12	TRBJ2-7	ASSRTGGSYEQY
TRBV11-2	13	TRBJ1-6	ASSAQTGTNSPLH
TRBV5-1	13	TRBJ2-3	ASSFAGGSTDTQY
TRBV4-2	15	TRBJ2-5	ASSQDQGSGSSETQY
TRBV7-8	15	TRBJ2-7	ASSLGGTLKGPYEQY
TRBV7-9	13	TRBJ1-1	ASSFQGVLNTEAF
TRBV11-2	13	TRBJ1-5	ASSLDPGGRQPQH
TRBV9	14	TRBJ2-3	ASSPPSGGELDTQY
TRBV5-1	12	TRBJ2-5	ASSGGLGQETQY
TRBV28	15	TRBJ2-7	ASSRTLRTSGSYEQY
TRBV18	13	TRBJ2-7	ASSSEGISSYEQY
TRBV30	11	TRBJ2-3	AWSGGAGDTQY
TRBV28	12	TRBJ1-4	ASRTGGTNEKLF
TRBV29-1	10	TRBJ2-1	SGLAAYNEQF
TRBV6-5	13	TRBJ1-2	ATLAWATTTYGYT
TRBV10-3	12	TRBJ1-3	AISAGYSGNTIY
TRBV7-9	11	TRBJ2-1	ASSGRGRDEQF
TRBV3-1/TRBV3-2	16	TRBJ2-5	ASSQASRASGGVETQY
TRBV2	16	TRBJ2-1	ASSEALKTGGGNNEQF
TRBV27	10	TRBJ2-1	ASSLSGNEQF
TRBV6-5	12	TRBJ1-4	ASSPGQGGEKLF
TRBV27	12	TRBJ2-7	ASRRGDGSYEQY
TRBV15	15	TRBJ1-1	ATSRDLGGGVNTEAF
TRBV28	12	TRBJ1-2	ASSLLEASYGYT
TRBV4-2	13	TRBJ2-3	ASSQESRGPDTQY
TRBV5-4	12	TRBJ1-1	ASSPGSQNTEAF
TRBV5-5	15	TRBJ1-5	ASSFGLQGLSNQPQH
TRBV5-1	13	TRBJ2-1	ASSSTTTVDNEQF
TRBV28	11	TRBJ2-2	ASTGQGTGELF
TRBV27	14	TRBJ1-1	ASSSYGGSVNTEAF
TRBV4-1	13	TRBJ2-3	ASSPLAGGSDTQY
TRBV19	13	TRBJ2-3	ASSPDRGGTDTQY
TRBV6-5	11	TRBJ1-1	ASTGLSNTEAF
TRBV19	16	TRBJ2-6	ASSILVPGFSGANVLT
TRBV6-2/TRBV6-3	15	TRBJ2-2	ASSYRRTGLNTGELF
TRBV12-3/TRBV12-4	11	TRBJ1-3	ASSPESGNTIY